The clone carrying this T cell receptor beta chain has more than one count but fewer than ten. The antigen remains undetermined. Time point described: patch test 1, 2 weeks after DPC sensitization. Specified treatment: therapeutic diphenylcyclopropenone sensitization with weekly scalp DPC. Phlebotomy was performed prior to application of every patch test. The data were taken from a study of human T cells and chemical hapten exposure. Study-wide background: TCR yields differed between samples (mainly from small differences in pooled library volume).

Study observations and caveats: The count of PT1 expanded TCRs correlated positively with patch test score.

TCRdb analysed the RACE reads with MiXCR anew, one entry per CDR3 protein. The sample holds under 450,000 distinct CDR3 sequences; about 4.8% are singletons and the top ten take 2% to 2.5%. Germline assignment: CDR1 LGHNA and CDR2 YSLEER. V was clipped by 4 bases and J by 6 bases, with 13 bases between them. The CDR3 totals 13 residues. This chain uses TRBV4-3 with TRBJ2-7, with a possible D match to TRBD2 (6 bases). The input for sequencing was whole blood, taken in connection with sensitization to the hapten diphenylcyclopropenone (DPC). The receptor was isolated from a woman aged 50 to 60 with alopecia areata. Some clones in this sample may be carry-over from other donors' samples. The CDR3 DNA reads as TGCGCCAGCAGCCCTGGCGGGGCCGGCGAGCAGTACTTC. Its translation: CASSPGGAGEQYF.